Each of the 13 T cell receptor beta chains below was sequenced from the same sample in a study of cytomegalovirus exposure and HLA in healthy donors. The study ran its PCR with 60 Vbeta and 13 Jbeta primers. Using immunoSEQ multiplex PCR, the repertoire was profiled, and TCRdb retains in-frame clones only, with some absent. The sample comprises 250,000 or so clones, around 81% of which are singletons, and 8% rests with the top ten. Sequencing was carried out using PBMCs. The receptors stem from a woman in her sixties in good health and CMV-seropositive.

V is TRBV5-1 and J is TRBJ2-7, with D possibly being TRBD2 (5 bases). The CDR3 has 13 residues. V shed 0 bases and J shed 6 bases, with 10 bases lying between them. Per germline, CDR1 SGHRS and CDR2 YFSETQ. CDR3 residues: CASSLGGRGEQYF. Written as DNA, the CDR3 is TGCGCCAGCAGCTTGGGAGGGCGAGGCGAGCAGTACTTC.

The chain combines TRBV18 with TRBJ2-7; 8 nucleotides agree with TRBD1. The length of the CDR3 is 15 residues. V was pared by 6 bases and J by 4 bases, with 11 bases of the junction left unmatched. The V gene's germline CDR1 is KGHSH and CDR2 LQKENI. The CDR3 here is CASSPRQGSQYEQYF. Written as DNA, the CDR3 is TGTGCCAGCTCGCCCAGACAGGGGTCCCAGTACGAGCAGTACTTC.

The V and J genes are TRBV6-5 and TRBJ2-2; D perhaps matches TRBD1 (6 bases). Germline V gene data show CDR1 as MNHEY and CDR2 as SVGAGI. This CDR3 has 15 amino acids. V shed 7 bases and J shed 5 bases, with 17 bases lying between them. For the CDR3, the DNA is TGTGCCAGCACCAGCGGACAGTTGGCAACCGGGGAGCTGTTTTTT. Protein product: CASTSGQLATGELFF.

This clone has just one count. The chain has TRBV9 and TRBJ1-6, with TRBD1 matching over 7 bases. Germline CDR1 reads SGDLS; CDR2 reads YYNGEE. J gave up 7 bases and V 2 bases, and 3 bases lay outside the gene matches. The CDR3 runs to 14 residues. In DNA, the CDR3 is TGTGCCAGCAGCGTTGGGACAGTAAATTCACCCCTCCACTTT. This gives the protein CASSVGTVNSPLHF.

This clone showed up just once. The V and J genes are TRBV19 and TRBJ1-5; 7 nucleotides align to TRBD1. Germline V lookup: CDR1 LNHDA, CDR2 SQIVND (reference sequence). V shed 9 bases, J shed 0 bases, and the junction held 17 bases outside the gene matches. This CDR3 comprises 18 residues. The chain's CDR3 is CASRLGRQGSFSNQPQHF. The DNA of the CDR3 is TGTGCCAGCAGGTTGGGGAGACAGGGCTCTTTTAGCAATCAGCCCCAGCATTTT. Full variable domain (missing parts from reference TRBV19 and TRBJ1-5): DGGITQSPKYLFRKEGQNVTLSCEQNLNHDAMYWYRQDPGQGLRLIYYSQIVNDFQKGDIAEGYSVSREKKESFPLTVTSAQKNPTAFYLCASRLGRQGSFSNQPQHFGDGTRLSIL.

About this clone: In the same sample, other DNA sequences code for this CDR3. V and J are TRBV30 and TRBJ1-2; D unclear. Germline V gene sequence: CDR1 GTSNPN, CDR2 SVGIG (reference sequence). The CDR3 is 10 residues long. V lost 3 bases, J lost 6 bases, and 5 bases lay in between. The CDR3 nucleotides are TGTGCCTGGAGGATAGATGGCTACACCTTC. This translates into CAWRIDGYTF.

This clone was detected only once. The chain recombines TRBV28 with TRBJ1-5, with D hard to call. The CDR3 is 12 amino acids. Germline V gene sequence: CDR1 MDHEN, CDR2 SYDVKM. V was cut by 4 bases and J by 11 bases, with 12 bases left in between. The CDR3 nucleotides are TGTGCCAGCAGTTCTTTCCCCGGGGCCCAGCATTTT. It translates to CASSSFPGAQHF.

The chain employs TRBV7-8 and TRBJ1-2; 9 nucleotides line up with TRBD1. CDR3 length: 15 amino acids. The V gene end was trimmed by 0 bases and the J gene end by 6 bases; junction bases not matched to a gene: 5. Looked up from germline, CDR1 is SGHVS and CDR2 is FQNEAQ. CDR3 region: CASSLALGTGNGYTF. The CDR3 nucleotides are TGTGCCAGCAGCTTAGCATTAGGGACAGGGAATGGCTACACCTTC.

The rearrangement links TRBV4-1 to TRBJ2-7; 10 bases are a match to TRBD2. Germline V gene lookup returns CDR1 MGHRA and CDR2 YSYEKL. This CDR3 region has 15 residues. With 2 bases clipped from V and 2 bases from J, the junction kept 3 bases outside the gene matches. This CDR3 is CASSQSLAGAYEQYF. The CDR3 region has the DNA TGCGCCAGCAGCCAAAGTCTAGCGGGAGCCTACGAGCAGTACTTC.

This chain joins TRBV27 and TRBJ2-3; no clear D gene. Germline assignment: CDR1 MNHEY and CDR2 SMNVEV (reference sequence). Trimming removed 6 bases at V and 0 bases at J, with 7 bases between. This CDR3 is built from 13 residues. DNA for the CDR3: TGTGCCAGCAGCCTAGTTAGCACAGATACGCAGTATTTT. Residues: CASSLVSTDTQYF.

The chain uses TRBV9 and TRBJ1-6; D is undetermined. This CDR3 spans 15 amino acids. With 0 bases removed from V and 8 bases from J, the gap between germline ends came to 12 bases. The V gene's germline CDR1 is SGDLS and CDR2 YYNGEE. The CDR3 sequence is CASSVDGTRDSPLHF. The CDR3 nucleotides are TGTGCCAGCAGCGTAGATGGTACGAGGGATTCACCCCTCCACTTT.

This clone was detected only once. The rearrangement uses TRBV28 and TRBJ2-7; the D gene is possibly TRBD2 (6 bases). This CDR3 is built from 17 residues. Germline CDR1 MDHEN, CDR2 SYDVKM. Trimming took 2 bases from V and 1 from J, leaving 18 bases between them. Written as DNA, the CDR3 is TGTGCCAGCAGTTTAACCCCTTGGAGGGAAAGGTCCTACGAGCAGTACTTC. Translating it yields CASSLTPWRERSYEQYF.

The genes are TRBV2 and TRBJ1-2; TRBD1 matches at 11 bases. There are 15 residues in the CDR3. Germline assignment: CDR1 SNHLY and CDR2 FYNNEI. The V segment lost 6 bases and the J segment 6 bases; nucleotides outside the gene matches: 9. As DNA, the CDR3 is TGTGCCAGCAGCATATCCGGGACAGGGGGAAATGGCTACACCTTC. As protein: CASSISGTGGNGYTF.